A selection of T cell receptor beta chains follows, all from one sample in a study of T cell responses to AZD1222 COVID-19 vaccine. Some clones are missing from TCRdb's copy, which holds only in-frame ones; the method was immunoSEQ multiplex PCR. Among approximately 120,000 clones, roughly nine tenths were seen once, and the ten largest hold about 29%. The specimen was peripheral blood, collected on day 0 of AZD1222 vaccination. These receptors originate from an adult in good health. Each CDR3 is given with its conserved first and last residue. A D gene is named only where the DNA matches it firmly. Clone size is not always given. Where it is, it says once, few, many or a class for expanded clones.

>.|TRBV12-3/TRBV12-4|TRBJ2-7|.
TGTGCCAGCAGTTATTTAGTGGGGTCCGAGCAGTACTTC
CASSYLVGSEQYF
>.|TRBV10-3|TRBJ1-5|.
TGTGCCATCAGTGACACGGGGTTGAGAAATCAGCCCCAGCATTTT
CAISDTGLRNQPQHF
>.|TRBV6-2/TRBV6-3|TRBJ1-3|.
TGTGCCAGCAGCTTGCCTCCCTCGGCCATATCTGGAAACACCATATATTTT
CASSLPPSAISGNTIYF
>.|TRBV5-6|TRBJ2-2|.
TGTGCCAGCAGCTTGGGACCGCTACCGGAGGAGCTGTTTTTT
CASSLGPLPEELFF
>.|TRBV7-8|TRBJ2-7|TRBD2
TGTGCCAGCAGCCCATCGGGGCGGGAGGCCCACTTC
CASSPSGREAHF
>.|TRBV5-8|TRBJ2-1|.
TGTGCCAGCAGCTTGGATGCTAACAATGAGCAGTTCTTC
CASSLDANNEQFF
>.|TRBV7-9|TRBJ1-1|.
TGTGCCAGCAGCTTAGAGACAGGTTGGGGCGCTGAAGCTTTCTTT
CASSLETGWGAEAFF
>.|TRBV5-1|TRBJ1-2|.
TGCGCCAGCAGCTTGGAATGGGGTGGTAGCTATGGCTACACCTTC
CASSLEWGGSYGYTF
>.|TRBV7-3|TRBJ1-6|.
TGTGCCAGCAGCTTATCAGGGGAGGATTCACCCCTCCACTTT
CASSLSGEDSPLHF
>.|TRBV7-8|TRBJ2-1|TRBD2
TGTGCCAGCAGCTGGGGGACTAGCGGGGCCGGCGAGCAGTTCTTC
CASSWGTSGAGEQFF
>.|TRBV19|TRBJ1-2|TRBD1
TGTGCCAGTAGTCGACAGGGGGATCATGGCTACACCTTC
CASSRQGDHGYTF
>.|TRBV5-4|TRBJ1-2|.
TGTGCCAGCAGCTTGGCCTCGGGACCTGGCTACACCTTC
CASSLASGPGYTF
>.|TRBV10-3|TRBJ1-5|.
TGTGCCATCAGTGAGGTAGGATCTAATCAGCCCCAGCATTTT
CAISEVGSNQPQHF
>.|TRBV29-1|TRBJ2-3|.
TGCAGCGTTAACCGCCCGGGACTGCAAACAGATACGCAGTATTTT
CSVNRPGLQTDTQYF
>.|TRBV6-5|TRBJ1-1|.
TGTGCCAGCAGTACAGGACCCGGGCGGACTGAAGCTTTCTTT
CASSTGPGRTEAFF
>.|TRBV5-1|TRBJ1-2|.
TGCGCCAGCAGCGAGGCACTATCCGGCTACACCTTC
CASSEALSGYTF
>.|TRBV5-8|TRBJ2-7|.
TGTGCCAGCAGCTTGGATAGAACCGGCTACGAGCAGTACTTC
CASSLDRTGYEQYF
>.|TRBV7-2|TRBJ1-4|.
TGTGCCAGCAGCTTATCGGCCACCTCTAATGAAAAACTGTTTTTT
CASSLSATSNEKLFF
>many|TRBV3-1/TRBV3-2|TRBJ1-2|TRBD1
TGTGCCAGCAGCGCACCGGGACAGCAACTCTATGGCTACACCTTC
CASSAPGQQLYGYTF
>.|TRBV5-5|TRBJ2-1|TRBD1
TGTGCCAGCAGCTCGTCGACAGGGGGAAGGGGCAATGAGCAGTTCTTC
CASSSSTGGRGNEQFF
>.|TRBV5-6|TRBJ2-2|.
TGTGCCAGCAGCCCCCGGCGCATCAGCAGAGGGGAGCTGTTTTTT
CASSPRRISRGELFF
>.|TRBV4-2|TRBJ1-1|.
TGTGCCAGCAGCCAAGTCTCAACAGGGTTCACTGAAGCTTTCTTT
CASSQVSTGFTEAFF
>.|TRBV9|TRBJ2-5|.
TGTGCCAGCAGCGTAAACACGGCGGCAGAGACCCAGTACTTC
CASSVNTAAETQYF
>.|TRBV6-5|TRBJ1-1|.
TGTGCCAGCAGTCGAAGGGGACAAACTGAAGCTTTCTTT
CASSRRGQTEAFF
>.|TRBV5-6|TRBJ2-2|.
TGTGCCAGCAGCTTGGCCTATCCGGGAGAGGGCACCGGGGAGCTGTTTTTT
CASSLAYPGEGTGELFF
>.|TRBV27|TRBJ2-7|.
TGTGCCAGCAGTTTAAGGGCCTCGGACTCCTACGAGCAGTACTTC
CASSLRASDSYEQYF
>.|TRBV11-2|TRBJ2-7|TRBD1
TGTGCCAGCAGCTTCGGGACAGGGGGGGTCCACGAGCAGTACTTC
CASSFGTGGVHEQYF
>.|TRBV28|TRBJ1-1|.
TGTGCCAGCAGTTTGGGCAGGGGAGACACTGAAGCTTTCTTT
CASSLGRGDTEAFF
>.|TRBV15|TRBJ2-1|TRBD2
TGTGCCACCAGCGGGACTAGAGTCGACTACAATGAGCAGTTCTTC
CATSGTRVDYNEQFF
>once|TRBV28|TRBJ1-1|TRBD1
TGTGCCAGCAGAATACAGGCACAGGGGAGGACTGAAGCTTTCTTT
CASRIQAQGRTEAFF
>.|TRBV18|TRBJ1-1|.
TGTGCCAGCTCACCCGCCCATATGAACACTGAAGCTTTCTTT
CASSPAHMNTEAFF